Listed below are T cell receptor beta chains from one sample, sequenced in a study of patients and donors after allogeneic stem cell transplantation. TCRdb processed the RT-PCR reads anew with MiXCR; each CDR3 protein has one entry. Of about 960,000 distinct CDR3 sequences listed, around 17% are singletons. The specimen sequenced was blood, either unsorted or a sorted T cell fraction (not recorded which). The receptors were sampled from a human donor who was either an allogeneic HSCT recipient or a stem cell or donor lymphocyte infusion donor (not recorded which). It is not recorded whose cells these are; they may come from a transplant donor. Both conserved end residues are part of each CDR3. A D gene is named only where the DNA matches it firmly. Clone size is given for some rows only: seen once, a few or many times, or a class if the clone is expanded.

>TRBJ2-7|TRBV4-3|TRBD1|-
TGCGCCAGCAGCCAAGAGGGGACAGGGTACGAGCAGTACTTC
CASSQEGTGYEQYF
>TRBJ1-1|TRBV25-1|TRBD1|-
TGTGCCAGCAGTATGTCAGGGGGTGAAGCTTTCTTT
CASSMSGGEAFF
>TRBJ2-1|TRBV9|TRBD2|-
TGTGCCAGCAGCTCCCAGCGGGAGGGATCCTACAATGAGCAGTTCTTC
CASSSQREGSYNEQFF
>TRBJ1-2|TRBV6-5|-|few
TGTGCCAGCAGTTACTCGTCGCAGCGCGGAATTGTCAATGGCTACACCTTC
CASSYSSQRGIVNGYTF
>TRBJ2-3|TRBV30|-|-
TGTGCCTGGAATCAAAGGGGGGGGGACACAGATACGCAGTATTTT
CAWNQRGGDTDTQYF
>TRBJ2-7|TRBV29-1|TRBD1|many
TGCAGCGTTGAGGGACAGGGTACTAACGAGCAGTACTTC
CSVEGQGTNEQYF
>TRBJ2-7|TRBV2|TRBD2|-
TGTGCCAGCAGTGAGTGGCTAGCGGGGGGCCGAATTAGCTCCTACGAGCAGTACTTC
CASSEWLAGGRISSYEQYF
>TRBJ1-2|TRBV29-1|-|-
TGCAGCGTACCAAGGGCCTATGGCTACACCTTC
CSVPRAYGYTF
>TRBJ2-4|TRBV5-1|TRBD2|-
TGCGCCAGCAGCTGGACTAGTGAGACCATAGCCAAAAACATTCAGTACTTC
CASSWTSETIAKNIQYF
>TRBJ2-5|TRBV2|TRBD1|-
TGTGCCAGCAGCAGGGGGCTAGAGACCCAGTACTTC
CASSRGLETQYF
>TRBJ1-1|TRBV7-2|-|-
TGTGCCAGCAGCCCCCCATTACACACTGAAGCTTTCTTT
CASSPPLHTEAFF
>TRBJ2-7|TRBV5-6|TRBD1|few
TGTGCCAGCAGCCCCGGGACAGGGTTGCGAATCTACGAGCAGTACTTC
CASSPGTGLRIYEQYF
>TRBJ2-2|TRBV12-3/TRBV12-4|-|many
TGTGCCAGCAGTTTTGGGCGAGGAGAAGGGACCGGGGAGCTGTTTTTT
CASSFGRGEGTGELFF
>TRBJ2-2|TRBV29-1|TRBD1|few
TGCAGCTCCAGGACAGGGCACACCGGGGAGCTGTTTTTT
CSSRTGHTGELFF
>TRBJ1-3|TRBV5-1|TRBD1|-
TGCGCCAGCAGCATAGGACAGGCGAGCTCTGGAAACACCATATATTTT
CASSIGQASSGNTIYF
>TRBJ2-7|TRBV6-2/TRBV6-3|-|-
TGTGCCAGCAGTTGGGACTCACCCTCCTACGAGCAGTACTTC
CASSWDSPSYEQYF
>TRBJ1-2|TRBV12-3/TRBV12-4|-|-
TGTGCCAGCAGGCAACCGGGGGTTGGCTACACCTTC
CASRQPGVGYTF
>TRBJ1-1|TRBV20-1|-|few
TGCAGTGCTAAAAAAGCCCAGGGTTCGATGAACACTGAAGCTTTCTTT
CSAKKAQGSMNTEAFF
>TRBJ1-6|TRBV11-2|-|few
TGTGCCAGCAGCTTAACGCAGGCGAGCTCCTATAATTCACCCCTCCACTTT
CASSLTQASSYNSPLHF
>TRBJ2-7|TRBV28|TRBD1|few
TGTGCCAGCAGGATGACAGGGGGCGTTTACGAGCAGTACTTC
CASRMTGGVYEQYF
>TRBJ2-5|TRBV5-8|-|-
TGTGCCAGCAGCCCCCGAGCGAGGAATAAGTACTTC
CASSPRARNKYF
>TRBJ2-2|TRBV4-2|TRBD2|few
TGTGCCAGCAGCCAAGGGACTAGCGGGGGGGCGGACACCGGGGAGCTGTTTTTT
CASSQGTSGGADTGELFF
>TRBJ1-1|TRBV7-6|TRBD1|-
TGTGCCAGCAGCATCAGGACAGGGAAGGAGGACACTGAAGCTTTCTTT
CASSIRTGKEDTEAFF
>TRBJ2-5|TRBV5-4|TRBD2|-
TGTGCCAGCAGCCGGCTTGTAGCGGGAGAGACCCAGTACTTC
CASSRLVAGETQYF
>TRBJ2-7|TRBV5-6|-|few
TGTGCCAGCAGCCTCCCGACAGAACCATACGAGCAGTACTTC
CASSLPTEPYEQYF
>TRBJ2-3|TRBV6-2/TRBV6-3|TRBD1|-
TGTGCCAGCAGTTACCCTACCGGACAGGGAAGCACAGATACGCAGTATTTT
CASSYPTGQGSTDTQYF